This T cell receptor beta chain is drawn from a study of cytomegalovirus exposure and HLA in healthy donors. Regarding the study as a whole: It was reportedly the case that the classifier diagnosed cytomegalovirus status with high specificity and sensitivity.

Germline V gene data show CDR1 as MNHGY and CDR2 as SAAAGT. The V end was cut by 5 bases, the J end by 2 bases, with 19 bases between. This CDR3 has 16 amino acids. Assay: immunoSEQ multiplex PCR; the TCRdb copy retains only in-frame clones and omits some. The repertoire holds fewer than 250,000 clones, with around 87% as singletons. On this clone: Its antigen is currently unknown.

Donors came from a validation cohort of about 110 subjects, distinct from the first 666-subject cohort. The chain carries TRBV6-8 and TRBJ2-7; no clear D. Sequences were obtained from PBMCs. This clonotype was sampled from a woman between 18 and 29 years old in good health and CMV-seropositive. The CDR3 DNA is TGTGCCAGCAGTCTTGCCCTTCTAATCCTGGCCTACGAGCAGTACTTC. Protein: CASSLALLILAYEQYF.